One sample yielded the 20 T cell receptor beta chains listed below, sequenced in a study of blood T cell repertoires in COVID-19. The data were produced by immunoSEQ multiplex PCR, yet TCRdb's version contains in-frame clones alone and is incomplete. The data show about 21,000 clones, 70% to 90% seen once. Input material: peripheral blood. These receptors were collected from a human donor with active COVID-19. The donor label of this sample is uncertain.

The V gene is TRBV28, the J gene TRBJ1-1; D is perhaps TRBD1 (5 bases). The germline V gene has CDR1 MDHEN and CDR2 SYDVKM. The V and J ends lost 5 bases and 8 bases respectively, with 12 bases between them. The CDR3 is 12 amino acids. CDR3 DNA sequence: TGTGCCAGCAGTAGCGGGGGACCCGAAGCTTTCTTT. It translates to CASSSGGPEAFF.

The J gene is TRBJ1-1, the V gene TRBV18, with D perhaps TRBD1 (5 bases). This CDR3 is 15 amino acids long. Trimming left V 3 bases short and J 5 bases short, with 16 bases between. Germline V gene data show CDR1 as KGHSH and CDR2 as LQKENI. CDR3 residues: CASSPDVGGETEAFF. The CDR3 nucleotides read TGTGCCAGCTCACCGGACGTCGGGGGAGAAACTGAAGCTTTCTTT. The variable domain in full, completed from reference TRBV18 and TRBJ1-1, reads NAGVMQNPRHLVRRRGQEARLRCSPMKGHSHVYWYRQLPEEGLKFMVYLQKENIIDESGMPKERFSAEFPKEGPSILRIQQVVRGDSAAYFCASSPDVGGETEAFFGQGTRLTVV.

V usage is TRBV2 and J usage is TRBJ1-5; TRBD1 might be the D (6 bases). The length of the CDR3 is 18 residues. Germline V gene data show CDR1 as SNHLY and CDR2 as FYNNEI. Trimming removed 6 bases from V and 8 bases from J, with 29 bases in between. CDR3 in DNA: TGTGCCAGCAGGTACGAAGAGGTTGCGGGGGCTCCCCTAAAGCCCCAGCATTTT. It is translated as CASRYEEVAGAPLKPQHF.

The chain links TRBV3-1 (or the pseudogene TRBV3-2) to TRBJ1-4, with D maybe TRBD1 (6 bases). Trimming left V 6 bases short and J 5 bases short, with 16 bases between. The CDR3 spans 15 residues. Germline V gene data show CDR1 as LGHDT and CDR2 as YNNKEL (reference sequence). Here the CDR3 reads CASRPTGAQNEKLFF. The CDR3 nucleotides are TGTGCCAGCAGGCCGACAGGAGCCCAAAATGAAAAACTGTTTTTT.

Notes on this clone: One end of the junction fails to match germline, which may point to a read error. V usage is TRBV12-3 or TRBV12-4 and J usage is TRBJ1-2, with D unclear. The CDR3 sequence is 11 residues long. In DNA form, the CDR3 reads TGTGCCAGCAGTTTTTATCGCGAAACCAAGTTC. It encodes CASSFYRETKF.

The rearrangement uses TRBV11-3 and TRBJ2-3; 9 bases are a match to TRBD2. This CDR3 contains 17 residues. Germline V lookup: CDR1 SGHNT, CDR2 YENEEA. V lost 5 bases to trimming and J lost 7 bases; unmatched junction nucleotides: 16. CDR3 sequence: CASSPWGVAGDGNTQYF. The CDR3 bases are TGTGCCAGCAGCCCTTGGGGTGTAGCGGGAGACGGAAATACGCAGTATTTT.

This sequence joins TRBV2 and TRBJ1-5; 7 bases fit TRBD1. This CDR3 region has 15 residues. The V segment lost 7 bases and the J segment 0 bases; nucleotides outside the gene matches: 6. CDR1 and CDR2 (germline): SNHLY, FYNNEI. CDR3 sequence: CASTRDSGSNQPQHF. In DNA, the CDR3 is TGTGCCAGCACTAGGGACAGCGGTAGCAATCAGCCCCAGCATTTT.

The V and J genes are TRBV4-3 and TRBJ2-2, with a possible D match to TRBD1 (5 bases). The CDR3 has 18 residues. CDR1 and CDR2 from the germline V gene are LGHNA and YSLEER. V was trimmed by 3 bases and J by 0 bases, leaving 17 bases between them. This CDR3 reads CASSHLFRQGSNTGELFF. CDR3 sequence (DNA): TGCGCCAGCAGCCATCTTTTCAGGCAGGGTTCGAACACCGGGGAGCTGTTTTTT.

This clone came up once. This CDR3 is CASSLGGGAALLYGYTF. DNA of the CDR3: TGTGCCAGCAGCTTAGGGGGAGGGGCGGCTCTACTCTATGGCTACACCTTC. This sequence joins TRBV7-9 and TRBJ1-2, with D tentatively TRBD1 (5 bases). Trimming stripped 1 base from V and 4 bases from J, with 19 bases between. This CDR3 spans 17 amino acids. Per germline, CDR1 SEHNR and CDR2 FQNEAQ (reference sequence).

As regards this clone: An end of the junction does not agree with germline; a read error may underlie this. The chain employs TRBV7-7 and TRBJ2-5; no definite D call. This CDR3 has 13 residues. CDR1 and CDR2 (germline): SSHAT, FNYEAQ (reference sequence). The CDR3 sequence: CASSFGYQETQYF. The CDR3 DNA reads TGTGCTAGCAGCTTCGGTTACCAAGAGACCCAGTACTTC.

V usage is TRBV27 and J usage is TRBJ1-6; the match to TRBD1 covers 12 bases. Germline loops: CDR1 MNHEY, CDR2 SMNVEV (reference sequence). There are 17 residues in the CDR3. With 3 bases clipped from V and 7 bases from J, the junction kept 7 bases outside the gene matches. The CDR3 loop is CASSFSGTGGLNSPLHF. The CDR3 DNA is TGTGCCAGCAGTTTTTCCGGGACAGGGGGCCTCAATTCACCCCTCCACTTT.

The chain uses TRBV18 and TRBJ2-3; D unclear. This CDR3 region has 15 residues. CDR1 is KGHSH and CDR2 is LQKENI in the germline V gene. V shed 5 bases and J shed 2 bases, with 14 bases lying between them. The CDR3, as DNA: TGTGCCAGCTCAAATTTAAACAGATACACAGATACGCAGTATTTT. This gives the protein CASSNLNRYTDTQYF.

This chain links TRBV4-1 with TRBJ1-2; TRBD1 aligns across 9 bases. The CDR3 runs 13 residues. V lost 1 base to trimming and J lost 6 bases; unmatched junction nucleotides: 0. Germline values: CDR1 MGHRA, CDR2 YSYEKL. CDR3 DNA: TGCGCCAGCAGCCAAGGGACAGGGGATGGCTACACCTTC. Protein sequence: CASSQGTGDGYTF.

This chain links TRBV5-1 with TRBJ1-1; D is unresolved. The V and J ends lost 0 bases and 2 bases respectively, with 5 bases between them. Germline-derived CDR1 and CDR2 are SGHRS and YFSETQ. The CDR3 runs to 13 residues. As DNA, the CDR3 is TGCGCCAGCAGCTTGGATCCAAACACTGAAGCTTTCTTT. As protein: CASSLDPNTEAFF. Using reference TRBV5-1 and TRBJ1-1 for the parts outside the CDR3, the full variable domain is KAGVTQTPRYLIKTRGQQVTLSCSPISGHRSVSWYQQTPGQGLQFLFEYFSETQRNKGNFPGRFSGRQFSNSRSEMNVSTLELGDSALYLCASSLDPNTEAFFGQGTRLTVV.

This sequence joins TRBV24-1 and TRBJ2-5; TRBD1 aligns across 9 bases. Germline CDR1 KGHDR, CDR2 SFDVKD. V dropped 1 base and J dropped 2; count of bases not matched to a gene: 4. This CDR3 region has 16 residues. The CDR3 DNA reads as TGTGCCACCAGTGATTTCGACAGGGGGGGACAAGAGACCCAGTACTTC. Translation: CATSDFDRGGQETQYF.

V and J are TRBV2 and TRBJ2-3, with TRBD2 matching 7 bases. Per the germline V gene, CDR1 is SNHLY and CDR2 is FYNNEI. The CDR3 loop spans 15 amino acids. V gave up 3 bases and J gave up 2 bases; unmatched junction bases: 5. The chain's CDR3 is CASSEQGGDTDTQYF. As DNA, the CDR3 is TGTGCCAGCAGTGAGCAGGGAGGGGACACAGATACGCAGTATTTT.

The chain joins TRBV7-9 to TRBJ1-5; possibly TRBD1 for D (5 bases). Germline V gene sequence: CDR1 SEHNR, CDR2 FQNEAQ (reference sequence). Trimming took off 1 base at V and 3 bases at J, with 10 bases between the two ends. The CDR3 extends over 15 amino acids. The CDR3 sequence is CASSLGDSFNQPQHF. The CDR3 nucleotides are TGTGCCAGCAGCTTAGGAGACAGCTTCAATCAGCCCCAGCATTTT.

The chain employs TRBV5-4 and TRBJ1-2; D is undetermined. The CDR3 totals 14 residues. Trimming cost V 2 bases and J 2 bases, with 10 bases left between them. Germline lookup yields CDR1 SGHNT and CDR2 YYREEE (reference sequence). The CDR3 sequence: CASSFNIPNYGYTF. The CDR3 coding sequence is TGTGCCAGCAGCTTTAACATCCCGAACTATGGCTACACCTTC.

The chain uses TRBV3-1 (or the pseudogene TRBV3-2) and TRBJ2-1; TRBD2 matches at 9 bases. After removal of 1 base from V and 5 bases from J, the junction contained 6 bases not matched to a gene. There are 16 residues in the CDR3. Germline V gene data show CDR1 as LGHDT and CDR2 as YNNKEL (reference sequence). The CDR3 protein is CASSQVRLAGNNEQFF. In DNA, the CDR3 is TGTGCCAGCAGCCAAGTGAGGCTAGCGGGGAACAATGAGCAGTTCTTC.

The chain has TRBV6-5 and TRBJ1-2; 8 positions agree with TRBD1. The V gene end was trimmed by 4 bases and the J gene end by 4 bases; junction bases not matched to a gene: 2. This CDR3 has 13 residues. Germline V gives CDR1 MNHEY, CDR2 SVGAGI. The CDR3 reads CASSSDRAYGYTF. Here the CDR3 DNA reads TGTGCCAGCAGTTCGGACAGGGCCTATGGCTACACCTTC.